This entry features one T cell receptor beta chain sequence. As yet, its antigen is unknown. The PCR made use of 60 Vbeta and 13 Jbeta primers. This table comes from immunoSEQ multiplex PCR, and its TCRdb copy is limited to in-frame clones, with some not included. The repertoire consists of about 160,000 clones, with about 63% occurring once and the leading ten covering 2.8%. This sample is drawn from a study of cytomegalovirus exposure and HLA in healthy donors. The study's findings and limits: Among the most significant clusters, several appeared linked to common viral pathogens in a later analysis.

The receptor's source is a woman between 35 and 50 years old in good health and CMV-seropositive. Sequences were obtained from PBMCs.

CDR3: CASSLGGSGNTIYF. The CDR3 DNA is TGTGCCAGCAGCTTAGGAGGCTCTGGAAACACCATATATTTT. The V and J genes are TRBV7-2 and TRBJ1-3; unclear D gene. Looked up from germline, CDR1 is SGHTA and CDR2 is FQGNSA. This CDR3 is 14 amino acids long. Trimming shortened V by 1 base and J by 0 bases, and 4 bases separated the two germline ends.